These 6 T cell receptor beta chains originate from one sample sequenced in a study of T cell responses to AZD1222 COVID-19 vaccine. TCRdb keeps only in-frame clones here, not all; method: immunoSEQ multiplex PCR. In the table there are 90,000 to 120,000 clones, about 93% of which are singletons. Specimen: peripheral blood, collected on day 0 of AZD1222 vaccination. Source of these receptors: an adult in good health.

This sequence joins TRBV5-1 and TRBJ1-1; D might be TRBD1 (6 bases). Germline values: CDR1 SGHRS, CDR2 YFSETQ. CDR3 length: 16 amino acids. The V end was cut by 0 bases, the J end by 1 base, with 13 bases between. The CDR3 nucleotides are TGCGCCAGCAGCTTGGAGGGGGGCGCGGAGAACACTGAAGCTTTCTTT. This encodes CASSLEGGAENTEAFF.

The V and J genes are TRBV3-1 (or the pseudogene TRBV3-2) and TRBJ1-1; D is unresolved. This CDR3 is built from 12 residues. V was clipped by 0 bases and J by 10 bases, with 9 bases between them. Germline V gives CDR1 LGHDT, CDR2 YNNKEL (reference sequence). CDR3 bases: TGTGCCAGCAGCCAAGAGGGAGGTGGAGCTTTCTTT. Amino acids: CASSQEGGGAFF.

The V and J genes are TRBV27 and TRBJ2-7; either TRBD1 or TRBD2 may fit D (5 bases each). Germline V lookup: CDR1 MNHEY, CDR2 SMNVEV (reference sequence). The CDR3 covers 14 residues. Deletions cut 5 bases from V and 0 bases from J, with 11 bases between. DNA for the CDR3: TGTGCCAGCAGTCGGGACCGAAACTCCTACGAGCAGTACTTC. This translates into CASSRDRNSYEQYF.

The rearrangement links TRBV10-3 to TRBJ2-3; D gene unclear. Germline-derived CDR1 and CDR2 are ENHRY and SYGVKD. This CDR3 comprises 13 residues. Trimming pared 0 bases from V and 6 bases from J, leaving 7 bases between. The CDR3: CAISESTTDTQYF. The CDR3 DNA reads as TGTGCCATCAGTGAGTCGACCACGGATACGCAGTATTTT.

The CDR3 coding sequence is TGCGCCAGCAGTGAGTACAGGGAAGAGACCCAGTACTTC. Amino acid sequence: CASSEYREETQYF. The J gene is TRBJ2-5, the V gene TRBV10-1, with TRBD1 as a possible D gene (6 bases). The CDR3 is 13 residues long. With 1 base removed from V and 3 bases from J, the gap between germline ends came to 6 bases. Germline V gene lookup returns CDR1 WNHNN and CDR2 SYGVQD (reference sequence).

The DNA for the CDR3 is TGTGCCAGTAGTCGGGCAGGGAATAATTCACCCCTCCACTTT. Its protein is CASSRAGNNSPLHF. The chain joins TRBV19 to TRBJ1-6, with D perhaps matching TRBD1 (5 bases). Germline values: CDR1 LNHDA, CDR2 SQIVND (reference sequence). CDR3 length: 14 amino acids. The V end lost 5 bases, the J end lost 5 bases, and 10 bases lay between the germline ends.